One and the same sample provided the 8 T cell receptor beta chains below, sequenced in a study of T cell changes during pregnancy in multiple sclerosis. The protocol was immunoSEQ multiplex PCR, while the TCRdb copy is restricted to in-frame clones and leaves out a portion. The sample lists some 94,000 clones, around 90% seen once, with over 1.5% in the top ten. The sample here was peripheral blood, taken in the first trimester of pregnancy. Receptors originate from a female donor with multiple sclerosis, enrolled in a pregnancy study.

This chain joins TRBV28 and TRBJ1-2; 8 nucleotides match TRBD1. The CDR3 is 13 amino acids. CDR1 and CDR2 from the germline V gene are MDHEN and SYDVKM. The ends lost 7 bases at V and 3 bases at J; junction bases unmatched: 4. The CDR3 coding sequence is TGTGCCAGCACCAGGGGACAGGACTATGGCTACACCTTC. Protein product: CASTRGQDYGYTF.

This rearrangement joins TRBV5-5 to TRBJ2-6; no definite D call. The V and J ends lost 4 bases and 0 bases respectively, with 11 bases between them. CDR1 and CDR2 (germline): SGHKS, YYEKEE (reference sequence). This CDR3 is built from 16 residues. The CDR3, as DNA: TGTGCCAGCAGCGACTGGTCCCCCTCTGGGGCCAACGTCCTGACTTTC. Its protein is CASSDWSPSGANVLTF.

The J gene is TRBJ1-2, the V gene TRBV5-1, with 7 positions matching TRBD1. The CDR3 has 13 residues. After removal of 4 bases from V and 8 bases from J, the junction contained 8 bases not matched to a gene. Germline V gene data show CDR1 as SGHRS and CDR2 as YFSETQ. CDR3 sequence reads: CASSEQGSSGYTF. CDR3 DNA sequence: TGCGCCAGCAGCGAACAGGGGTCTAGCGGCTACACCTTC.

The genes are TRBV7-2 and TRBJ1-2; 7 bases line up with TRBD1. The J segment lost 9 bases and the V segment lost 5 bases, leaving 9 bases of the junction unmatched. In germline, CDR1 is SGHTA, CDR2 FQGNSA. The CDR3 contains 13 residues. The CDR3 here is CASSPGRQGRYTF. CDR3 sequence (DNA): TGTGCCAGCAGCCCAGGCAGACAGGGCCGCTACACCTTC.

This chain connects TRBV11-2 to TRBJ2-1, with 9 bases that match TRBD2. The CDR3 extends over 18 amino acids. Per the germline V gene, CDR1 is SGHAT and CDR2 is FQNNGV. V gave up 1 base and J gave up 8 bases; unmatched junction bases: 15. CDR3 region: CASSLAIQVSGRIYEQFF. The CDR3 bases are TGTGCCAGCAGCTTAGCCATACAGGTCAGCGGGAGGATTTATGAGCAGTTCTTC. The full variable domain, in which reference TRBV11-2 and TRBJ2-1 provide the parts outside the CDR3, is EAGVAQSPRYKIIEKRQSVAFWCNPISGHATLYWYQQILGQGPKLLIQFQNNGVVDDSQLPKDRFSAERLKGVDSTLKIQPAKLEDSAVYLCASSLAIQVSGRIYEQFFGPGTRLTVL.

This clone occurred a few times. This sequence joins TRBV12-5 and TRBJ1-1, with 9 bases that match TRBD1. Per the germline V gene, CDR1 is LGHNT and CDR2 is FRNRAP. This CDR3 region has 15 residues. J gave up 3 bases and V 3 bases, and 5 bases lay outside the gene matches. CDR3 region: CASGFPTGGYTEAFF. The CDR3 nucleotides are TGTGCTAGTGGTTTTCCCACAGGGGGCTACACTGAAGCTTTCTTT.

The V gene is TRBV2, the J gene TRBJ2-7; tentative D call: TRBD2 (6 bases). In germline, CDR1 is SNHLY, CDR2 FYNNEI. The CDR3 spans 14 residues. Trimming left V 7 bases short and J 4 bases short, with 17 bases between. CDR3 residues: CASTLGGFDYEQYF. CDR3 nucleotides: TGTGCCAGCACCCTTGGGGGGTTTGATTACGAGCAGTACTTC.

This rearrangement joins TRBV19 to TRBJ2-1; 7 bases agree with TRBD2. Germline trimming cut 7 bases from V and 8 bases from J; bases unmatched to any gene: 14. Germline CDR1 reads LNHDA; CDR2 reads SQIVND (reference sequence). The CDR3 covers 15 residues. CDR3 nucleotides: TGTGCCAGTACTCCATGGGGGGGAAACGGAGATGAGCAGTTCTTC. It is translated as CASTPWGGNGDEQFF.